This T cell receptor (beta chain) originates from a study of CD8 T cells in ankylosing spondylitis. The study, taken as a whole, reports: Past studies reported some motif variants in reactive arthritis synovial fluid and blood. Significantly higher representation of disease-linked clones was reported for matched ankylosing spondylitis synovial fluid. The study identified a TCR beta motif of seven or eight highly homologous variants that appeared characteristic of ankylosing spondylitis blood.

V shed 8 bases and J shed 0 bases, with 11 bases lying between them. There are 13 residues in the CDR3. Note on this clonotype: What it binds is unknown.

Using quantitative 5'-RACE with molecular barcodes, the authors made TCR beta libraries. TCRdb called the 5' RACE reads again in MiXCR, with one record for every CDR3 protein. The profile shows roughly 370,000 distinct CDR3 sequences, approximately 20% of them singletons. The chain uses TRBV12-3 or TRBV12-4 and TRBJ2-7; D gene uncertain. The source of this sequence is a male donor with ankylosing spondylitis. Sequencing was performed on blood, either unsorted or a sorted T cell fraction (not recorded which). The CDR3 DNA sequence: TGTGCCAGCGCGCATCGGAGCTCCTACGAGCAGTACTTC. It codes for CASAHRSSYEQYF.